The 11 T cell receptor beta chains listed next were all sequenced from one sample in a study of CD8 T cells in Susac syndrome. After extraction with the RNeasy kit, 0.5 to 1 ug of the RNA was reverse transcribed using random hexamers. Via MiXCR, TCRdb re-called the immunoSEQ multiplex PCR reads, giving one row per CDR3 protein. The sample consists of fewer than 200,000 distinct CDR3 sequences, around 96% of them appearing once. What was sequenced was CD8+ T cells from PBMCs. The receptors stem from a human donor with multiple sclerosis.

This clonotype is a singleton in its sample. This rearrangement joins TRBV3-1 to TRBJ1-1; TRBD1 aligns across 7 bases. V trimming: 1 base; J trimming: 6 bases; junction bases outside the gene matches: 5. This CDR3 contains 14 residues. CDR1 and CDR2 (germline): LGHDT, YNNKEL (reference sequence). The CDR3 DNA reads TGTGCCAGCAGCCAAGCCAGGGGGACCCCTGAAGCTTTCTTT. It is translated as CASSQARGTPEAFF.

This chain uses TRBV27 with TRBJ2-5, with 7 bases aligning to TRBD2. Germline loops: CDR1 MNHEY, CDR2 SMNVEV (reference sequence). Unmatched junction bases numbered 8, after V lost 5 bases and J lost 5 bases. The CDR3 contains 14 residues. For the CDR3, the DNA is TGTGCCAGCAGTCCAATGACTAGCAGGGAGACCCAGTACTTC. Amino acids: CASSPMTSRETQYF.

This clonotype was observed once. V is TRBV27 and J is TRBJ1-2; D is possibly TRBD1 (5 bases). CDR3 length equals 13 residues. V was pared by 11 bases and J by 9 bases, with 22 bases between. Germline CDR1 reads MNHEY; CDR2 reads SMNVEV (reference sequence). Here the CDR3 DNA reads TGTGCCCGCGGGGCACCCCCCCGTCGCCGCTACACCTTC. The encoded protein is CARGAPPRRRYTF.

The gene calls are TRBV20-1 and TRBJ2-7, with D perhaps TRBD1 (6 bases). CDR3 length: 14 residues. V lost 6 bases and J lost 2, with 17 bases in between. Germline V lookup: CDR1 DFQATT, CDR2 SNEGSKA (reference sequence). The CDR3 DNA reads as TGCAGTGCCGCAAGAGATGGGACAACCTACGAGCAGTACTTC. Its protein is CSAARDGTTYEQYF.

The V and J genes are TRBV9 and TRBJ2-2, with 8 bases identical to TRBD1. After removal of 4 bases from V and 5 bases from J, the junction contained 10 bases not matched to a gene. Germline V gene sequence: CDR1 SGDLS, CDR2 YYNGEE. This CDR3 region has 16 residues. CDR3 DNA sequence: TGTGCCAGCAGCTCCCGAACAGGGGGATATACCGGGGAGCTGTTTTTT. Protein product: CASSSRTGGYTGELFF.

J is TRBJ1-1 and V is TRBV27; possibly TRBD1 for D (5 bases). V dropped 3 bases and J dropped 4 bases, with 9 bases sitting between them. Germline CDR1 and CDR2: MNHEY and SMNVEV (reference sequence). CDR3 length: 13 amino acids. The CDR3 sequence: CASSLGRRTEAFF. The CDR3 bases are TGTGCCAGCAGTTTGGGACGCCGCACTGAAGCTTTCTTT.

This chain uses TRBV6-5 with TRBJ2-7; D not resolved. Germline CDR1 MNHEY, CDR2 SVGAGI. Trimming removed 0 bases at V and 5 bases at J, with 8 bases between. The CDR3 loop spans 13 amino acids. CDR3 DNA: TGTGCCAGCAGTTACTCGACTTCGCACGAGCAGTACTTC. The encoded protein is CASSYSTSHEQYF.

In its sample, this clonotype was seen once. V and J are TRBV27 and TRBJ2-1, with 8 nucleotides matching TRBD2. The CDR3 covers 16 residues. Trimming took 5 bases from V and 7 from J; bases not matched to a gene: 13. Germline values: CDR1 MNHEY, CDR2 SMNVEV (reference sequence). The chain's CDR3 is CASSPNVGTSRNEQFF. The CDR3, as DNA: TGTGCCAGCAGTCCAAACGTCGGGACTAGTCGGAATGAGCAGTTCTTC.

This chain uses TRBV2 with TRBJ2-7; D is unclear. V lost 5 bases and J lost 0, with 14 bases in between. The germline CDR1 and CDR2 sequences are SNHLY and FYNNEI. The CDR3 length is 15 residues. The DNA for the CDR3 is TGTGCCAGCAGTTTCCCTCCTCAGCTCTCCTACGAGCAGTACTTC. Residues: CASSFPPQLSYEQYF.

The chain couples TRBV5-6 to TRBJ2-2, with a tentative D call TRBD2 (5 bases). CDR3 length: 17 amino acids. The germline CDR1 and CDR2 sequences are SGHDT and YYEEEE. The V end was cut by 3 bases, the J end by 1 base, with 16 bases between. In DNA form, the CDR3 reads TGTGCCAGCAGCTCAGAAGAGGGTTGGGGGAACACCGGGGAGCTGTTTTTT. It specifies CASSSEEGWGNTGELFF.

DNA of the CDR3: TGTGCCAGCAGCCCAGTGCGTCCCTACGAGCAGTACTTC. This codes for CASSPVRPYEQYF. The chain couples TRBV7-9 to TRBJ2-7; D remains unclear. The CDR3 runs to 13 residues. V gave up 5 bases and J gave up 2 bases, with 10 bases separating them. Germline loops: CDR1 SEHNR, CDR2 FQNEAQ (reference sequence).